The rows below give T cell receptor beta chains drawn from one sample of a study of CD8 T cells in Susac syndrome. TCRdb processed the immunoSEQ multiplex PCR reads anew with MiXCR; each CDR3 protein has one entry. In the table there are roughly 120,000 distinct CDR3 sequences, less than 97% of which are singletons. Sequenced input: CD4+ T cells from PBMCs. The receptors shown here come from a human donor in good health. Both conserved end residues are part of each CDR3. A D gene is named only where the DNA matches it firmly. Clone size is stated in some rows and not others, as once, few, many or a class when expanded.

j_call: TRBJ2-7
clone_size: NA
v_call: TRBV20-1
d_call: TRBD2
cdr3_aa: CSASVGREGSYEQYF
cdr3_nt: TGCAGTGCTAGTGTCGGGCGGGAGGGATCCTACGAGCAGTACTTC

j_call: TRBJ2-2
clone_size: NA
v_call: TRBV3-1
d_call: NA
cdr3_aa: CASSDVRTGELFF
cdr3_nt: TGTGCCAGCAGCGACGTGCGTACCGGGGAGCTGTTTTTT

j_call: TRBJ2-5
clone_size: NA
v_call: TRBV3-1
d_call: NA
cdr3_aa: CASRSPSETQYF
cdr3_nt: TGTGCCAGCAGATCGCCGTCTGAGACCCAGTACTTC

j_call: TRBJ1-4
clone_size: NA
v_call: TRBV11-2
d_call: TRBD1
cdr3_aa: CASNPGQGATNEKLFF
cdr3_nt: TGTGCCAGCAATCCCGGACAGGGGGCAACTAATGAAAAACTGTTTTTT

j_call: TRBJ2-5
clone_size: NA
v_call: TRBV3-1
d_call: NA
cdr3_aa: CASSQDIGTKEETQYF
cdr3_nt: TGTGCCAGCAGCCAAGATATTGGGACAAAGGAAGAGACCCAGTACTTC

j_call: TRBJ2-7
clone_size: NA
v_call: TRBV2
d_call: NA
cdr3_aa: CASSEASYEQYF
cdr3_nt: TGTGCCAGCAGTGAAGCTTCCTACGAGCAGTACTTC

j_call: TRBJ1-6
clone_size: NA
v_call: TRBV18
d_call: NA
cdr3_aa: CASSPTDYNSPLHF
cdr3_nt: TGTGCCAGCTCACCGACGGACTATAATTCACCCCTCCACTTT

j_call: TRBJ2-7
clone_size: NA
v_call: TRBV19
d_call: TRBD2
cdr3_aa: CATSPREGTYEQYF
cdr3_nt: TGTGCCACCTCCCCCCGGGAGGGGACCTACGAGCAGTACTTC

j_call: TRBJ2-2
clone_size: NA
v_call: TRBV15
d_call: NA
cdr3_aa: CATSRASGQGGELFF
cdr3_nt: TGTGCCACCAGCAGAGCCTCGGGCCAGGGCGGGGAGCTGTTTTTT

j_call: TRBJ1-1
clone_size: NA
v_call: TRBV7-9
d_call: NA
cdr3_aa: CASSLAEGTEAFF
cdr3_nt: TGTGCCAGCAGCTTAGCGGAGGGGACTGAAGCTTTCTTT

j_call: TRBJ2-5
clone_size: few
v_call: TRBV6-2/TRBV6-3
d_call: NA
cdr3_aa: CAGRTVEWKTQYF
cdr3_nt: TGTGCCGGCCGGACGGTAGAATGGAAGACCCAGTACTTC

j_call: TRBJ2-7
clone_size: once
v_call: TRBV5-1
d_call: TRBD2
cdr3_aa: CASSLATLAGPIYEQYF
cdr3_nt: TGCGCCAGCAGCTTGGCGACTCTAGCGGGACCGATCTACGAGCAGTACTTC

j_call: TRBJ1-2
clone_size: NA
v_call: TRBV29-1
d_call: TRBD1
cdr3_aa: CSVEGQTNYGYTF
cdr3_nt: TGCAGCGTGGAGGGACAGACTAACTATGGCTACACCTTC

j_call: TRBJ2-5
clone_size: NA
v_call: TRBV3-1
d_call: NA
cdr3_aa: CASSLASERGTQYF
cdr3_nt: TGTGCCAGCAGCCTGGCTAGCGAAAGGGGGACCCAGTACTTC

j_call: TRBJ2-5
clone_size: NA
v_call: TRBV7-2
d_call: TRBD2
cdr3_aa: CASSIPSGRGETQYF
cdr3_nt: TGTGCCAGCAGCATACCTAGCGGGCGGGGTGAGACCCAGTACTTC

j_call: TRBJ1-5
clone_size: NA
v_call: TRBV6-1
d_call: NA
cdr3_aa: CASTPRSHGNQPQHF
cdr3_nt: TGTGCCAGCACTCCCCGGTCGCATGGGAATCAGCCCCAGCATTTT

j_call: TRBJ1-5
clone_size: once
v_call: TRBV5-1
d_call: NA
cdr3_aa: CASSLVAGADQPQHF
cdr3_nt: TGCGCCAGCAGCTTGGTGGCAGGGGCCGATCAGCCCCAGCATTTT